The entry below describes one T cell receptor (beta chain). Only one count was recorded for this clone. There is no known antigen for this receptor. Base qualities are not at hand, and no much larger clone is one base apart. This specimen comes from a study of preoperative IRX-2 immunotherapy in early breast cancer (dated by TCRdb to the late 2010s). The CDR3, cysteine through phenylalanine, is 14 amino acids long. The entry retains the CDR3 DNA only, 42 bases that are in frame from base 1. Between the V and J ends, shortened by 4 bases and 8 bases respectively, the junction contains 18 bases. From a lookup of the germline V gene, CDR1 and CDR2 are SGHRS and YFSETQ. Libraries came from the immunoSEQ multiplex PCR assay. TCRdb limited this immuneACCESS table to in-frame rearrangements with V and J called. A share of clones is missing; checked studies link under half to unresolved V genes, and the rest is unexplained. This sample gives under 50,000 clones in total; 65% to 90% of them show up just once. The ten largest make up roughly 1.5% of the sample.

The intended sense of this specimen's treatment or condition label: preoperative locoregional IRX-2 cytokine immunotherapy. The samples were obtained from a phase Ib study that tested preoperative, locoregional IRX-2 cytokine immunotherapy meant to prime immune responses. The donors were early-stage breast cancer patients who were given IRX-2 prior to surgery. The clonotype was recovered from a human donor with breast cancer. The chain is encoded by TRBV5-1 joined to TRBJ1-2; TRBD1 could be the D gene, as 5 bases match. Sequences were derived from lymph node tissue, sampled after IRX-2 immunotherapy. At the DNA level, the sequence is TGCGCCAGCAGCACTCGGGACCCTAGGTTAGGCTACACCTTC. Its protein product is CASSTRDPRLGYTF.